This T cell receptor beta chain is drawn from a study of blood T cell repertoires in COVID-19. Study overall: Samples came from the United States, Italy and Spain, spanning acute and convalescent COVID-19. Sources were T cells, B-cell-depleted T cells, or PBMCs; the material itself was cDNA or gDNA.

Trimming cost V 7 bases and J 0 bases, with 33 bases left between them. The CDR3 totals 20 residues. Germline assignment: CDR1 SQVTM and CDR2 ANQGSEA. Study processing details: For nucleated cells, counts were estimated from reference gene primer amplification. TCRdb's copy holds only in-frame clones and misses some; the assay was immunoSEQ multiplex PCR. V and J calls and clone size are those listed in that table; D and trimming were worked out from the DNA. This table holds around 95,000 clones, about 85% found once. The receptor comes from a man aged 45-65 years with active or convalescent COVID-19. Sequencing input: peripheral blood. The chain uses TRBV29-1 and TRBJ1-2; TRBD1 might be the D (6 bases). CDR3 in amino acids: CSAPPGRDTIRRLANYGYTF. The CDR3 DNA is TGCAGCGCCCCCCCAGGGAGGGACACCATCCGACGGCTAGCTAACTATGGCTACACCTTC.